This TCR beta chain came from a study of post-analysis software for immune sequencing data (dated by TCRdb to about 2015). In the study overall: Recorded disease courses included relapsing-remitting, secondary progressive and progressive-relapsing multiple sclerosis, with some patients lacking subtype annotation. The patient repertoires were compared against approximately ten previously published healthy control repertoires obtained from donors aged about 6 to 26 years. A subset of samples was prepared in parallel using single-end sample barcoding, then pooled and co-amplified after Illumina adapter ligation.

Note on this clonotype: The target of this receptor is not known. No per-base quality is available; no much larger clone lies one base away.

To demonstrate the VDJtools post-analysis software, the study profiled TCR beta repertoires from the peripheral blood of about 13 young patients with multiple sclerosis. The multiple sclerosis patients were children and adolescents between about 6 and 16 years of age. There are 16 amino acids in the CDR3, from cysteine to phenylalanine inclusive. The DNA shown is the 48-base CDR3, in frame from base 1. V is pruned by 2 bases and J by 8 bases, leaving 9 bases of the junction without a gene match. The CDR1 and CDR2 encoded by the germline V gene are MNHEY and SVGEGT. Library generation was performed with PCR. The sample was run on an Illumina HiSeq 2500. To reduce PCR and sequencing biases, unique molecular identifiers were built into the TCR beta cDNA libraries. Per 1 to 10 million input T cells, 500,000 or so cDNA molecules were obtained, such that each molecule approximated one T cell. Patient libraries were prepared and sequenced with the same protocol used for the earlier healthy control dataset. Samples belonging to the same batch were prepared together, multiplexed and sequenced on a shared HiSeq lane. The paper's data handling went like this. MIGEC was used to process the raw barcoded reads, and molecular identifier groups with only a single read were discarded before consensus assembly and CDR3 extraction. Clonotype tables were post-analysed with VDJtools, normalizing diversity by down-sampling all datasets to the smallest sample size. In repertoire overlap clustering, CDR3 amino acid sequences, but not nucleotide sequences, were matched to correct batch-related cross-sample contamination. Using fastp trimming at Q25 and MiXCR clonotype assembly, TCRdb reanalyzed the public sequencing data and kept in-frame beta chains. Each CDR3 protein appears once, grouped with its most common genes and DNA. TCRdb, rather than the study authors, made the V and J calls. Present in this sample are approximately 400,000 distinct CDR3 sequences, roughly 30% of which were seen just once. The ten largest clones capture 10% to 15% of the sample.

Paper-wide results and their limitations: Strong co-clustering of samples prepared in the same batch was shown by direct clustering with F measure, prompting a batch-effect correction. Significantly lower normalized Chao1 diversity was found in multiple sclerosis patients than in controls, suggesting substantial peripheral T-cell clonal expansion. The multiple sclerosis patient group was slightly younger than the control group. Patients showed significantly higher frequencies than controls for roughly 5 TRBV segments, among them TRBV5-6, TRBV5-1 and TRBV20-1.

The specimen was blood. The sequence links TRBV6-2 or TRBV6-3 to TRBJ2-1; 10 middle bases align to TRBD2. This sequence was found in a girl aged 10 to 17 with multiple sclerosis. The nucleotide sequence is TGTGCCAGCAGTTACGATCCCAGCGGGGGGGAGTATGAGCAGTTCTTC. This yields the protein CASSYDPSGGEYEQFF.